This T cell receptor beta chain is from a study of early T cells in non-severe SARS-CoV-2 infection. Study overall: Sequencing was performed on bulk RNA from unsorted whole blood, leaving chains unpaired.

Germline CDR1 and CDR2: SQVTM and ANQGSEA. CDR3 length: 13 residues. V lost 5 bases to trimming and J lost 5 bases, with 15 bases between them. Each cDNA molecule carried a unique molecular identifier. TCRdb fed the 5' RACE reads into MiXCR, producing one record per CDR3 protein. The data show tens of thousands of distinct CDR3 sequences, with 14% to 15% seen just once and 4.5% to 7% held by the top ten. This clonotype has at least ten counts. Sequenced material: whole blood. The receptor was derived from an adult who was a healthcare worker with PCR-confirmed SARS-CoV-2 infection or an uninfected control (not recorded which). The chain couples TRBV29-1 to TRBJ1-1; D is perhaps TRBD1 (6 bases). The CDR3 spells CSVSTGMGTEAFF. DNA of the CDR3: TGCAGCGTTTCGACAGGTATGGGGACTGAAGCTTTCTTT.